One sample yielded the 28 T cell receptor beta chains listed below, sequenced in a study of OX40 agonist ivuxolimab in advanced cancers. The protocol was immunoSEQ multiplex PCR, while the TCRdb copy is restricted to in-frame clones and leaves out a portion. The data show some 80,000 clones, approximately 95% seen once. Specimen: CD4+ or CD8+ T cells sorted from blood, collected in a trial of the OX40 agonist ivuxolimab. These receptor sequences come from an adult with an advanced solid tumor such as melanoma, head and neck, liver or kidney cancer.

The chain joins TRBV7-6 to TRBJ1-1, with TRBD1 matching 7 bases. The CDR3 extends over 13 amino acids. The J segment lost 5 bases and the V segment lost 5 bases, leaving 5 bases of the junction unmatched. The germline V gene has CDR1 SGHVS and CDR2 FNYEAQ. CDR3 in amino acids: CASSPQGWTEAFF. CDR3 in DNA: TGTGCCAGCAGCCCACAGGGGTGGACTGAAGCTTTCTTT.

The genes are TRBV28 and TRBJ2-1, with D unclear. The CDR3 is 14 amino acids. Trimming removed 8 bases at V and 2 bases at J, with 13 bases between. Germline CDR1 MDHEN, CDR2 SYDVKM. CDR3 coding DNA: TGTGCCAGCCAAGCTCCGCCTACCTACAATGAGCAGTTCTTC. This gives the protein CASQAPPTYNEQFF.

V is TRBV4-3 and J is TRBJ1-4; tentative D call: TRBD1 (6 bases). With 3 bases removed from V and 7 bases from J, the gap between germline ends came to 12 bases. This CDR3 region has 14 residues. Germline assignment: CDR1 LGHNA and CDR2 YSLEER. CDR3 nucleotide sequence: TGCGCCAGCAGCCAGGACAGCACCGGTGAAAAACTGTTTTTT. It codes for CASSQDSTGEKLFF.

This clone was counted once. This chain links TRBV15 with TRBJ2-1; perhaps TRBD1 as D (6 bases). V was trimmed by 1 base and J by 10 bases, leaving 14 bases between them. Germline lookup yields CDR1 LNHNV and CDR2 YYDKDF (reference sequence). The CDR3 spans 14 residues. CDR3 region: CATSRGDMYGEQFF. The CDR3 DNA sequence: TGTGCCACCAGCAGAGGGGACATGTACGGGGAGCAGTTCTTC.

V gene TRBV30 combines with J gene TRBJ2-6; D is undetermined. The CDR3 sequence is 13 residues long. Germline V gene lookup returns CDR1 GTSNPN and CDR2 SVGIG (reference sequence). CDR3 nucleotides: TGTGCTTATACAGTCTCTGGGGCCAACGTCCTGACTTTC. It translates to CAYTVSGANVLTF.

The rearrangement joins TRBV7-6 to TRBJ2-2; D possibly corresponds to TRBD1 (5 bases). The CDR3 has 14 residues. Germline CDR1 is SGHVS and CDR2 is FNYEAQ. V was trimmed by 1 base and J by 5 bases, leaving 8 bases between them. The CDR3 coding sequence is TGTGCCAGCAGCTTAGAGACAGATACCGGGGAGCTGTTTTTT. Translating it yields CASSLETDTGELFF.

The chain has TRBV7-8 and TRBJ2-7; D gene uncertain. Germline loops: CDR1 SGHVS, CDR2 FQNEAQ. Trimming pared 5 bases from V and 0 bases from J, leaving 11 bases between. This CDR3 spans 14 amino acids. As DNA, the CDR3 is TGTGCCAGCAGCGAGAGGAGAAGCTCCTACGAGCAGTACTTC. Translated: CASSERRSSYEQYF.

This chain connects TRBV6-6 to TRBJ2-7; 15 bases fit TRBD2. This CDR3 is built from 15 residues. Losses at the gene ends were 5 bases for V and 11 bases for J; bases not matched to a gene: 10. The germline V gene has CDR1 MNHNY and CDR2 SVGAGI (reference sequence). CDR3 residues: CASSKRTSGRAGEYF. CDR3 DNA sequence: TGTGCCAGCAGTAAGCGGACTAGCGGGAGGGCCGGGGAGTACTTC.

The chain employs TRBV5-4 and TRBJ2-7, with 8 bases aligning to TRBD1. Germline V gives CDR1 SGHNT, CDR2 YYREEE (reference sequence). Germline trimming cut 4 bases from V and 2 bases from J; bases unmatched to any gene: 5. The CDR3 has 14 amino acids. Here the CDR3 DNA reads TGTGCCAGCAGCCCTGGACAGGGCCCCTACGAGCAGTACTTC. It specifies CASSPGQGPYEQYF.

This rearrangement joins TRBV4-3 to TRBJ1-2; D gene ambiguous. The CDR3 runs to 17 residues. The V gene's germline CDR1 is LGHNA and CDR2 YSLEER. Trimming took 2 bases from V and 4 from J, leaving 20 bases between them. The CDR3: CASSQSPEVPFGYGYTF. As DNA, the CDR3 is TGCGCCAGCAGCCAAAGCCCCGAGGTCCCCTTTGGCTATGGCTACACCTTC.

V gene TRBV15 combines with J gene TRBJ2-7; possible D gene TRBD1, 5 bases. This CDR3 has 13 amino acids. Trimming removed 9 bases at V and 0 bases at J, with 12 bases between. Germline V gene data show CDR1 as LNHNV and CDR2 as YYDKDF (reference sequence). CDR3 loop: CATSTGHSYEQYF. CDR3 coding DNA: TGTGCCACAAGTACCGGACACTCCTACGAGCAGTACTTC.

The chain carries TRBV16 and TRBJ1-1; D not resolved. Germline CDR1 is KGHSY and CDR2 is FQNENV. The CDR3 contains 14 residues. V was cut by 0 bases and J by 4 bases, with 9 bases left in between. DNA for the CDR3: TGTGCCAGCAGCCAATCCCGAGGAGGCACTGAAGCTTTCTTT. Amino acids: CASSQSRGGTEAFF.

The chain has TRBV9 and TRBJ2-1; 8 bases map to TRBD2. With 0 bases clipped from V and 0 bases from J, the junction kept 11 bases outside the gene matches. This CDR3 contains 19 residues. The germline CDR1 and CDR2 sequences are SGDLS and YYNGEE. CDR3 DNA: TGTGCCAGCAGCGTAGACGATAGCGGGACTTCGTTCTCCTACAATGAGCAGTTCTTC. It yields the protein CASSVDDSGTSFSYNEQFF.

This clone was picked up a small number of times. J is TRBJ2-7 and V is TRBV29-1; the D call may be TRBD1 or TRBD2 (5 bases each). CDR3 size: 13 residues. V lost 3 bases to trimming and J lost 1 base, with 10 bases between them. CDR1 is SQVTM and CDR2 is ANQGSEA in the germline V gene. CDR3 sequence: CSVDRDGSYEQYF. The DNA for the CDR3 is TGCAGCGTTGACAGGGACGGTTCCTACGAGCAGTACTTC.

This clone was observed a single time. The chain combines TRBV27 with TRBJ2-1, with D hard to call. CDR1 and CDR2 (germline): MNHEY, SMNVEV (reference sequence). The CDR3 spans 15 residues. The V end was cut by 2 bases, the J end by 3 bases, with 11 bases between. Here the CDR3 DNA reads TGTGCCAGCAGTTTAGCCCCGCCTCACTACAATGAGCAGTTCTTC. It codes for CASSLAPPHYNEQFF.

V and J are TRBV11-2 and TRBJ1-1; TRBD1 is a possible D gene (6 bases). V was trimmed by 2 bases and J by 7 bases, leaving 23 bases between them. Germline V gene lookup returns CDR1 SGHAT and CDR2 FQNNGV. The CDR3 is 17 amino acids. The CDR3 spells CASSLSPYRDSALEAFF. In nucleotides, the CDR3 is TGTGCCAGCAGCTTATCCCCCTACAGGGACTCTGCCCTTGAAGCTTTCTTT.

This chain uses TRBV7-2 with TRBJ2-3, with TRBD2 identical over 7 bases. Germline CDR1 SGHTA, CDR2 FQGNSA. The CDR3 runs 15 residues. The trim removed 0 bases at V and 5 bases at J, leaving 5 bases unmatched. The CDR3 sequence: CASSLAGGPGDTQYF. The CDR3 coding sequence is TGTGCCAGCAGCTTAGCGGGAGGGCCAGGAGATACGCAGTATTTT.

The gene calls are TRBV4-1 and TRBJ2-4; tentatively, D is TRBD1 (6 bases). The CDR3 is made up of 17 amino acids. Trimming pared 4 bases from V and 4 bases from J, leaving 20 bases between. Germline CDR1 is MGHRA and CDR2 is YSYEKL. The CDR3 here is CASSPPLGGDLKNIQYF. CDR3 DNA sequence: TGCGCCAGCAGCCCCCCTCTTGGGGGCGACCTTAAAAACATTCAGTACTTC.

This clone has a single count. The V call is TRBV19, the J call TRBJ1-5; D not certain. The V and J ends lost 1 base and 6 bases respectively, with 10 bases between them. The germline CDR1 and CDR2 sequences are LNHDA and SQIVND (reference sequence). The CDR3 spans 14 residues. CDR3: CASSIVGRGQPQHF. The CDR3 nucleotides read TGTGCCAGTAGTATAGTCGGCCGGGGTCAGCCCCAGCATTTT.

The rearrangement links TRBV5-1 to TRBJ1-1, with D unclear. The CDR3 runs 12 residues. The germline V gene encodes CDR1 SGHRS and CDR2 YFSETQ. V was pared by 1 base and J by 3 bases, with 4 bases between. The CDR3 protein is CASSLLDTEAFF. In nucleotides, the CDR3 is TGCGCCAGCAGCTTGTTGGACACTGAAGCTTTCTTT.

The V and J genes are TRBV6-5 and TRBJ2-5; a weak D match, TRBD2 (5 bases). This CDR3 spans 13 amino acids. V was clipped by 6 bases and J by 7 bases, with 15 bases between them. The germline CDR1 and CDR2 sequences are MNHEY and SVGAGI. DNA for the CDR3: TGTGCCAGCAGCCTGGCTCCCCGGGGGACCCAGTACTTC. Amino acid sequence: CASSLAPRGTQYF.

The genes are TRBV11-2 and TRBJ2-7; D may be TRBD1 (5 bases). The V gene lost 1 base and the J gene lost 2 bases, with 9 bases spanning the gap. Germline lookup yields CDR1 SGHAT and CDR2 FQNNGV. The CDR3 runs to 14 residues. CDR3 residues: CASSLAPGPYEQYF. In nucleotides, the CDR3 is TGTGCCAGCAGCTTAGCGCCAGGGCCCTACGAGCAGTACTTC.

The chain employs TRBV27 and TRBJ2-7; D not resolved. Trimming took 3 bases from V and 6 from J, leaving 9 bases between them. This CDR3 contains 12 residues. Germline loops: CDR1 MNHEY, CDR2 SMNVEV (reference sequence). CDR3 bases: TGTGCCAGCAGTTTCCCAGCGAGCGAGCAGTACTTC. Its protein product is CASSFPASEQYF.

The rearrangement uses TRBV27 and TRBJ1-1; D is unclear. The CDR3 covers 13 residues. V was clipped by 2 bases and J by 6 bases, with 10 bases between them. Germline loops: CDR1 MNHEY, CDR2 SMNVEV (reference sequence). CDR3 nucleotides: TGTGCCAGCAGTTTACCCGGACTTTCTGAAGCTTTCTTT. Translated, it gives CASSLPGLSEAFF.

CDR3 amino acids: CAWIWLRQTNTEAFF. CDR3 sequence (DNA): TGTGCCTGGATTTGGTTGCGACAGACGAACACTGAAGCTTTCTTT. The V call is TRBV30, the J call TRBJ1-1; a weak D match, TRBD1 (5 bases). V dropped 4 bases and J dropped 1 base, with 16 bases sitting between them. Germline V CDR1 and CDR2: GTSNPN, SVGIG (reference sequence). This CDR3 is built from 15 residues.

The chain has TRBV6-5 and TRBJ2-7; TRBD1 matches 8 bases. V lost 9 bases, J lost 3 bases, and 4 bases stayed unmatched. Looked up from germline, CDR1 is MNHEY and CDR2 is SVGAGI. The CDR3 is made up of 12 amino acids. CDR3 in DNA: TGTGCCAGTCGGGGACAGGACTACGAGCAGTACTTC. Residues: CASRGQDYEQYF.

The chain joins TRBV9 to TRBJ1-3; D may be TRBD1 (5 bases). CDR1 is SGDLS, CDR2 YYNGEE, per germline. The CDR3 is 15 amino acids. V dropped 4 bases and J dropped 0 bases, with 11 bases sitting between them. The CDR3 reads CASSSRQNSGNTIYF. In DNA form, the CDR3 reads TGTGCCAGCAGCTCCCGACAGAACTCTGGAAACACCATATATTTT.

The chain employs TRBV19 and TRBJ2-1, with D possibly being TRBD1 or TRBD2 (5 bases each). The CDR3 is 15 amino acids. Germline CDR1 reads LNHDA; CDR2 reads SQIVND (reference sequence). V was trimmed by 2 bases and J by 7 bases, leaving 15 bases between them. CDR3 amino acids: CASSISGIRTNEQFF. For the CDR3, the DNA is TGTGCCAGTAGTATATCCGGGATTAGGACAAATGAGCAGTTCTTC. Drawing the rest from reference TRBV19 and TRBJ2-1, the complete variable domain is DGGITQSPKYLFRKEGQNVTLSCEQNLNHDAMYWYRQDPGQGLRLIYYSQIVNDFQKGDIAEGYSVSREKKESFPLTVTSAQKNPTAFYLCASSISGIRTNEQFFGPGTRLTVL.